Listed below are T cell receptor beta chains from one sample, sequenced in a study of T cell responses to AZD1222 COVID-19 vaccine. Generated by immunoSEQ multiplex PCR, the TCRdb table keeps only in-frame clones and is missing some. There are roughly 80,000 clones in the sample; 70% to 85% occur only once, and about 3% lies in the top ten. The specimen comprised peripheral blood, sampled on day 0 of AZD1222 vaccination. These TCRs come from an adult in good health. CDR3s include the opening cysteine and the closing phenylalanine or tryptophan.

V gene: TRBV12-3/TRBV12-4
J gene: TRBJ2-7
CDR3 length: 13
CDR3 protein: CASSWAGIDEQYF

V gene: TRBV6-2/TRBV6-3
J gene: TRBJ1-2
CDR3 length: 13
CDR3 protein: CASSYDRNYGYTF

V gene: TRBV14
J gene: TRBJ2-2
CDR3 length: 13
CDR3 protein: CASSQVRTGELFF

V gene: TRBV15
J gene: TRBJ2-3
CDR3 length: 14
CDR3 protein: CATSTRATADTQYF

V gene: TRBV28
J gene: TRBJ1-2
CDR3 length: 15
CDR3 protein: CASSLPPQGVGGYTF

V gene: TRBV11-3
J gene: TRBJ2-1
CDR3 length: 15
CDR3 protein: CASSPTSGSYNEQFF

V gene: TRBV20-1
J gene: TRBJ1-6
CDR3 length: 13
CDR3 protein: CSASVGDNSPLHF

V gene: TRBV7-2
J gene: TRBJ1-1
CDR3 length: 14
CDR3 protein: CASSLAFRNTEAFF

V gene: TRBV7-2
J gene: TRBJ2-5
CDR3 length: 15
CDR3 protein: CASSYYGQGAWTQYF

V gene: TRBV18
J gene: TRBJ1-2
CDR3 length: 14
CDR3 protein: CASSPSRGEEGYTF

V gene: TRBV5-8
J gene: TRBJ2-1
CDR3 length: 16
CDR3 protein: CASSRGTSGRRNEQFF

V gene: TRBV2
J gene: TRBJ1-5
CDR3 length: 16
CDR3 protein: CASSERTAHGNQPQHF

V gene: TRBV9
J gene: TRBJ1-1
CDR3 length: 15
CDR3 protein: CASSVGPPLNTEAFF

V gene: TRBV6-4
J gene: TRBJ2-1
CDR3 length: 15
CDR3 protein: CASSDRAGEYNEQFF

V gene: TRBV3-1/TRBV3-2
J gene: TRBJ1-2
CDR3 length: 12
CDR3 protein: CASSQDNYGYTF

V gene: TRBV6-6
J gene: TRBJ2-6
CDR3 length: 16
CDR3 protein: CASSSTQDSGANVLTF

V gene: TRBV2
J gene: TRBJ2-1
CDR3 length: 13
CDR3 protein: CASSGDSGDEQFF

V gene: TRBV21-1
J gene: TRBJ2-2
CDR3 length: 16
CDR3 protein: CASSKEIGPRTGELFF

V gene: TRBV16
J gene: TRBJ2-1
CDR3 length: 16
CDR3 protein: CASSQSGLAGDNEQFF

V gene: TRBV27
J gene: TRBJ1-6
CDR3 length: 14
CDR3 protein: CASSRQWGNSPLHF

V gene: TRBV6-2/TRBV6-3
J gene: TRBJ1-5
CDR3 length: 16
CDR3 protein: CASSPRWQAINQPQHF

V gene: TRBV7-2
J gene: TRBJ2-7
CDR3 length: 16
CDR3 protein: CASSLVGSSKGGEQYF

V gene: TRBV11-2
J gene: TRBJ2-3
CDR3 length: 12
CDR3 protein: CASSRLAPTQYF

V gene: TRBV6-1
J gene: TRBJ2-3
CDR3 length: 16
CDR3 protein: CASSDRAAYPTDTQYF

V gene: TRBV7-3
J gene: TRBJ1-2
CDR3 length: 14
CDR3 protein: CASSLTGGYAGYTF

V gene: TRBV2
J gene: TRBJ1-1
CDR3 length: 13
CDR3 protein: CASLGGENTEAFF

V gene: TRBV7-9
J gene: TRBJ2-1
CDR3 length: 17
CDR3 protein: CASSSPRDREGYNEQFF

V gene: TRBV27
J gene: TRBJ2-3
CDR3 length: 17
CDR3 protein: CASSSSGQGLGTDTQYF

V gene: TRBV11-3
J gene: TRBJ2-1
CDR3 length: 14
CDR3 protein: CASSPGQGYNEQFF

V gene: TRBV15
J gene: TRBJ1-2
CDR3 length: 13
CDR3 protein: CATSLRGGGGYTF

V gene: TRBV5-1
J gene: TRBJ2-3
CDR3 length: 16
CDR3 protein: CATRDGLAGDVDTQYF

V gene: TRBV12-3/TRBV12-4
J gene: TRBJ1-1
CDR3 length: 13
CDR3 protein: CASSLGWNTEAFF

V gene: TRBV12-5
J gene: TRBJ1-5
CDR3 length: 15
CDR3 protein: CASGLGSDGNQPQHF

V gene: TRBV3-1/TRBV3-2
J gene: TRBJ2-1
CDR3 length: 18
CDR3 protein: CASSHINSSGGSRNEQFF

V gene: TRBV13
J gene: TRBJ2-5
CDR3 length: 16
CDR3 protein: CASSSSGGAVRETQYF

V gene: TRBV7-2
J gene: TRBJ1-5
CDR3 length: 14
CDR3 protein: CASSVRQGDQPQHF

V gene: TRBV3-1/TRBV3-2
J gene: TRBJ1-1
CDR3 length: 16
CDR3 protein: CASSPFSGGSNTEAFF

V gene: TRBV18
J gene: TRBJ1-6
CDR3 length: 14
CDR3 protein: CASSPGTDGSPLHF

V gene: TRBV14
J gene: TRBJ1-6
CDR3 length: 15
CDR3 protein: CASSLRSSGNSPLHF

V gene: TRBV15
J gene: TRBJ2-4
CDR3 length: 18
CDR3 protein: CATSREGSWVGAKNIQYF

V gene: TRBV6-2/TRBV6-3
J gene: TRBJ2-3
CDR3 length: 14
CDR3 protein: CASSSGQGIDTQYF

V gene: TRBV20-1
J gene: TRBJ2-3
CDR3 length: 12
CDR3 protein: CSASPGTDTQYF

V gene: TRBV27
J gene: TRBJ2-2
CDR3 length: 15
CDR3 protein: CASRRGQVNTGELFF

V gene: TRBV9
J gene: TRBJ1-6
CDR3 length: 16
CDR3 protein: CASSPHTSSYNSPLHF

V gene: TRBV10-3
J gene: TRBJ1-1
CDR3 length: 13
CDR3 protein: CAISGADGTEAFF